Listed below are T cell receptor beta chains from one sample, sequenced in a study of Ad26.COV2.S vaccination and SARS-CoV-2 variants. Profiled with immunoSEQ multiplex PCR; TCRdb holds only in-frame clones, not every one. This sample yields fewer than 400,000 clones, of which roughly nine tenths are seen a single time; around 3.4% belongs to the top ten. Here the sequenced sample was peripheral blood, taken in a trial of Ad26.COV2.S vaccine versus placebo. Every receptor here comes from a person between 18 and 65 years old who received the Ad26.COV2.S COVID-19 vaccine or a placebo. Both conserved end residues are part of each CDR3.

TRBV6-5,11,CASSQYTEAFF
TRBV5-6,14,CASSHDGRGYGYTF
TRBV2,15,CASSESAVTGGLAFF
TRBV9,15,CASSPTGDSNQPQHF
TRBV2,15,CASMIGGAANEKLFF
TRBV27,16,CASRPVRDRGRYEQYF
TRBV6-5,15,CASKTGLVSYNEQFF
TRBV7-6,16,CASSFGRGGASNEQFF
TRBV9,15,CASSVGPGESNTIYF
TRBV4-3,15,CASSLGQSSYNEQFF
TRBV18,16,CASSPGLAATTDTQYF
TRBV7-9,16,CASSLVGRGQVDEQYF
TRBV2,11,CASRAGTGVFF
TRBV6-6,15,CASSFGTGGGSPLHF
TRBV12-3/TRBV12-4,10,CASSSGTGNF
TRBV2,17,CASRGPGQGKVYYGYTF
TRBV3-1/TRBV3-2,15,CASSQGLGFTGELFF
TRBV5-1,17,CASRPGTGMKGGTEAFF
TRBV11-2,14,CASSSGGGPDTQYF
TRBV6-5,14,CASKVFGANTEAFF
TRBV19,15,CASRKGVWPNQPQHF
TRBV2,13,CASSVRGPVEAFF
TRBV19,17,CATVYRQGETLGEKLFF
TRBV4-1,13,CASSQVEGTEAFF
TRBV2,16,CASSAGTLSSYNEQFF
TRBV10-1,16,CASSESGGGPGDTQYF
TRBV29-1,14,CSVGTGQGYYEQYF
TRBV2,16,CASRTQLAGSYNEQFF
TRBV10-2,17,CASSPGTLITNTGELFF
TRBV13,12,CASSLGSYGYTF
TRBV6-5,14,CASSYSRTSYEQYF
TRBV5-6,12,CASSLGGGFSYF
TRBV7-6,15,CASSLGTTINYGYTF
TRBV6-1,13,CASSEETGIEAFF
TRBV18,15,CASSPTSGGGNTIYF
TRBV2,13,CASSSGSEYGYTF
TRBV6-5,12,CASRLGIEKLFF
TRBV5-1,14,CASSLEWAYNEQFF
TRBV5-4,15,CASSWERGLDTEAFF
TRBV19,15,CASSISGGLVTEAFF
TRBV21-1,13,CAGGEDRSYEQYF
TRBV10-3,14,CAITAQGGGNTIYF
TRBV9,13,CASSRMGDMGYTF
TRBV4-1,14,CASSRNRESEKLFF
TRBV4-1,14,CASSQKGPGNTIYF
TRBV5-6,12,CASSFVTGELFF
TRBV7-8,15,CASSLARIQGETQYF
TRBV18,16,CASSPRLQGRRETQYF